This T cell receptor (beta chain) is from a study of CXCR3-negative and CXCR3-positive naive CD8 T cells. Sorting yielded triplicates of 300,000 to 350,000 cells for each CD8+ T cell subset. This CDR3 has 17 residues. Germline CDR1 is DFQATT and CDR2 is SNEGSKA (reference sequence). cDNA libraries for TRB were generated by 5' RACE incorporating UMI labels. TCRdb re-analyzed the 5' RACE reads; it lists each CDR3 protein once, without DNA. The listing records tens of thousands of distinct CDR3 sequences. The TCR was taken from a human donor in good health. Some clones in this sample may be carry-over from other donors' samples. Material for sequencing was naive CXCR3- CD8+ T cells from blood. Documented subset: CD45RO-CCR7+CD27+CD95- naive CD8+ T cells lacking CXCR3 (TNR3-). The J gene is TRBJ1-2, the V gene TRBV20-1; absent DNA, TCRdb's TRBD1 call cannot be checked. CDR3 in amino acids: CSARDNRFAEANYGYTF.